This TCR beta chain originates from a study of human T cells and chemical hapten exposure. Study-wide background: In the sensitization step, 2% DPC was placed on about 2 cm by about 2 cm of upper inner arm skin. A mostly female patient group had alopecia areata, totalis or universalis. DPC (0.01%) was patch tested on the upper back and read at 6 days. Slight differences in pooled library volume were the main source of varying TCR yields across samples.

This clonotype has only a few counts. Specified time point: patch test 2, 6 weeks after DPC sensitization. Treatment specified: therapeutic diphenylcyclopropenone sensitization with weekly scalp DPC. This CDR3 has 15 amino acids. V lost 6 bases, J lost 4 bases, and 8 bases stayed unmatched. Germline CDR1 MRHNA, CDR2 SNTAGT. In TCRdb, the RACE reads were re-called with MiXCR into one record per CDR3 protein. The data show about 80,000 distinct CDR3 sequences, with approximately 10% seen just once and around 1.6% held by the top ten. This sequence originates from a man between 18 and 29 years old with alopecia areata. Some clones in this sample may be carry-over from other donors' samples. The sequences come from whole blood, collected in connection with sensitization to the hapten diphenylcyclopropenone (DPC). The chain joins TRBV6-4 to TRBJ2-3; TRBD2 matches at 9 bases. CDR3 in DNA: TGTGCCAGCAGCCCGAGCGGGGGGTCCGCAGATACGCAGTATTTT. Translated, it gives CASSPSGGSADTQYF.